These T cell receptor beta chains were read from a single sample in a study of Graves' ophthalmopathy and Graves' hyperthyroidism. TCRdb recomputed calls from the multiplex PCR reads with MiXCR, one row per CDR3 protein. The table includes 300,000 to 500,000 distinct CDR3 sequences, approximately 15% detected once. The specimen sequenced was peripheral blood. The receptor source for this set is a woman under 30 with stable Graves' hyperthyroidism. Each CDR3 is given with its conserved first and last residue. The D gene is left open where the match is weak. Clone size is not always given. Where it is, it says once, few, many or a class for expanded clones.

j_gene | v_gene | d_gene | abundance | CDR3aa | CDR3nt
TRBJ2-7 | TRBV6-2/TRBV6-3 | TRBD1 | many | CASSYSRSGGRYEQYF | TGTGCCAGCAGTTACTCGAGGTCAGGGGGCAGGTACGAGCAGTACTTC
TRBJ2-5 | TRBV5-4 | NA | NA | CASSPGPQIEQETQYF | TGTGCCAGCAGCCCAGGACCTCAAATTGAACAAGAGACCCAGTACTTC
TRBJ2-2 | TRBV28 | NA | many | CASSPRGANTGELFF | TGTGCCAGCAGCCCCAGGGGTGCGAACACCGGGGAGCTGTTTTTT
TRBJ1-2 | TRBV29-1 | NA | many | CSVQGRASYGYTF | TGCAGCGTACAGGGACGAGCTAGCTATGGCTACACCTTC
TRBJ1-1 | TRBV6-5 | NA | many | CASSYIQGSTEAFF | TGTGCCAGCAGTTATATACAGGGTAGCACTGAAGCTTTCTTT
TRBJ1-3 | TRBV20-1 | TRBD1 | NA | CSASGQGERWYSGNTIYF | TGCAGTGCCTCGGGACAGGGGGAGAGATGGTATTCTGGAAACACCATATATTTT
TRBJ2-7 | TRBV11-2 | NA | NA | CASSPAAGSYEQYF | TGTGCCAGCAGCCCCGCCGCGGGCTCTTACGAGCAGTACTTC
TRBJ2-4 | TRBV28 | TRBD1 | many | CASTRDRAFPKNIQYF | TGTGCCAGCACTCGGGACAGGGCATTTCCCAAAAACATTCAGTACTTC
TRBJ2-2 | TRBV2 | NA | few | CASSEQRGYNTGELFF | TGTGCCAGCAGTGAACAGAGGGGCTATAACACCGGGGAGCTGTTTTTT
TRBJ1-1 | TRBV11-3 | TRBD1 | many | CASSPGQGLDTEAFF | TGTGCCAGCAGCCCAGGACAGGGGCTGGACACTGAAGCTTTCTTT
TRBJ1-1 | TRBV6-5 | NA | many | CASSPYGRLEAFF | TGTGCCAGCAGCCCTTATGGACGATTAGAAGCTTTCTTT
TRBJ1-5 | TRBV7-8 | NA | few | CASSFGHTGTGQPQHF | TGTGCCAGCAGCTTCGGACACACAGGTACCGGTCAGCCCCAGCATTTT
TRBJ1-5 | TRBV6-4 | NA | many | CASSCLGRWQPQHF | TGTGCCAGCAGCTGTCTGGGGAGGTGGCAGCCCCAGCATTTT
TRBJ2-1 | TRBV29-1 | TRBD1 | few | CSVTGQGAIEQFF | TGCAGCGTCACAGGACAGGGGGCAATTGAGCAGTTCTTC
TRBJ2-7 | TRBV7-2 | NA | many | CATQGLWGEQYF | TGTGCCACCCAGGGGCTTTGGGGGGAGCAGTACTTC
TRBJ1-2 | TRBV3-1 | NA | few | CASSQETGYGYTF | TGTGCCAGCAGCCAAGAGACAGGCTATGGCTACACCTTC
TRBJ1-1 | TRBV3-1 | NA | NA | CASSRGGTPEAFF | TGTGCCAGCAGCCGAGGAGGGACCCCTGAAGCTTTCTTT
TRBJ2-5 | TRBV20-1 | TRBD2 | many | CSAITFFAGGQETQYF | TGCAGTGCTATAACTTTTTTCGCGGGGGGGCAAGAGACCCAGTACTTC
TRBJ1-1 | TRBV20-1 | TRBD1 | many | CSARAGQGARAFF | TGCAGTGCTAGAGCGGGACAGGGGGCACGCGCTTTCTTT
TRBJ1-2 | TRBV6-1 | TRBD1 | NA | CASSEGGTGVHYGYTF | TGTGCCAGCAGTGAAGGCGGGACAGGGGTTCACTATGGCTACACCTTC
TRBJ1-1 | TRBV7-2 | NA | many | CASSLQAGDEAFF | TGTGCCAGCAGCTTACAGGCAGGGGATGAAGCTTTCTTT
TRBJ1-3 | TRBV19 | TRBD1 | many | CASTPPGGTGTTGNTIYF | TGTGCCAGTACTCCGCCCGGGGGGACAGGGACCACTGGAAACACCATATATTTT
TRBJ2-7 | TRBV6-1 | NA | NA | CASGTGRLYSYEQYF | TGTGCCAGCGGGACGGGACGGTTGTACTCCTACGAGCAGTACTTC
TRBJ1-1 | TRBV19 | TRBD1 | few | CASSGASGTVFLDTEAFF | TGTGCCAGTAGTGGAGCCTCCGGGACAGTTTTTTTGGACACTGAAGCTTTCTTT
TRBJ1-5 | TRBV12-3/TRBV12-4 | NA | many | CASSLRDSNQPQHF | TGTGCCAGCAGTTTGAGGGACAGCAATCAGCCCCAGCATTTT
TRBJ1-1 | TRBV6-5 | NA | many | CASRSSQGWSTEAFF | TGTGCCAGCAGATCCTCACAGGGTTGGAGCACTGAAGCTTTCTTT
TRBJ1-2 | TRBV4-2 | NA | few | CASRTHSNYGYTF | TGTGCCAGCAGAACTCATAGCAACTATGGCTACACCTTC
TRBJ2-7 | TRBV30 | NA | NA | CAWSFNRAHEQYF | TGTGCCTGGAGTTTCAACAGGGCCCACGAGCAGTACTTC
TRBJ2-3 | TRBV11-2 | NA | NA | CASSLVLEGRDTQYF | TGTGCCAGCAGCTTAGTATTGGAGGGCAGGGACACGCAGTATTTT
TRBJ1-2 | TRBV25-1 | NA | many | CASSGRGTYGYTF | TGTGCCAGCAGTGGAAGGGGTACCTATGGCTACACCTTC
TRBJ2-2 | TRBV29-1 | NA | few | CSGRTAGELFF | TGCAGCGGCCGGACCGCCGGGGAGCTGTTTTTT
TRBJ2-3 | TRBV7-3 | NA | few | CASSLGVGGSTDTQYF | TGTGCCAGCAGCTTAGGGGTGGGCGGGAGCACAGATACGCAGTATTTT
TRBJ1-1 | TRBV7-9 | NA | many | CASSFPITEAFF | TGTGCCAGCAGCTTTCCGATCACTGAAGCTTTCTTT
TRBJ2-5 | TRBV12-3/TRBV12-4 | NA | many | CASSLDGADKETQYF | TGTGCCAGCAGTTTAGACGGGGCTGATAAAGAGACCCAGTACTTC
TRBJ2-7 | TRBV19 | TRBD1 | few | CASSIGGRGTYEQYF | TGTGCCAGTAGTATAGGGGGCAGGGGGACCTACGAGCAGTACTTC
TRBJ1-5 | TRBV18 | NA | NA | CASSQGRQNQPQHF | TGTGCCAGCTCACAGGGCCGTCAAAATCAGCCCCAGCATTTT
TRBJ2-7 | TRBV7-3 | TRBD1 | many | CASSSAGTGVGEQYF | TGTGCCAGCAGTTCCGCCGGGACAGGGGTCGGGGAGCAGTACTTC
TRBJ1-5 | TRBV9 | TRBD1 | many | CASSVGTGDQPQHF | TGTGCCAGCAGCGTAGGGACAGGAGATCAGCCCCAGCATTTT
TRBJ2-7 | TRBV5-1 | TRBD1 | many | CASSLTGQGHEQYF | TGCGCCAGCAGCTTGACGGGACAGGGCCACGAGCAGTACTTC
TRBJ1-1 | TRBV2 | NA | many | CASRRGPEAFF | TGTGCCAGCCGCAGGGGACCTGAAGCTTTCTTT
TRBJ2-2 | TRBV9 | TRBD2 | NA | CASSYRLALHTGELFF | TGTGCCAGCAGCTACAGACTAGCGCTACACACCGGGGAGCTGTTTTTT
TRBJ1-2 | TRBV12-3/TRBV12-4 | TRBD1 | many | CASSLLTGTGASGYTF | TGTGCCAGCAGTTTACTTACCGGGACAGGGGCTTCCGGCTACACCTTC
TRBJ1-2 | TRBV5-5 | NA | many | CASSLWTAYGYTF | TGTGCCAGCAGCTTGTGGACGGCCTATGGCTACACCTTC
TRBJ1-6 | TRBV20-1 | NA | many | CSAIGGDSSPLHF | TGCAGTGCAATTGGGGGCGACAGTTCACCCCTCCACTTT
TRBJ1-1 | TRBV12-5 | NA | many | CASGFWGNTRMNTEAFF | TGTGCTAGTGGTTTTTGGGGCAACACCAGGATGAACACTGAAGCTTTCTTT
TRBJ1-2 | TRBV6-2/TRBV6-3 | NA | many | CASKETVNYGYTF | TGTGCCAGCAAGGAAACGGTTAACTATGGCTACACCTTC
TRBJ1-1 | TRBV6-1 | NA | NA | CASSLFHGGGTEAFF | TGTGCCAGCAGTCTTTTCCACGGAGGGGGCACTGAAGCTTTCTTT
TRBJ1-1 | TRBV6-2/TRBV6-3 | NA | many | CASTETGEAFF | TGTGCCAGCACGGAGACAGGCGAAGCTTTCTTT
TRBJ1-2 | TRBV5-1 | TRBD1 | NA | CASSGDRGLLAYGYTF | TGCGCCAGCAGCGGGGACAGGGGGCTTCTGGCCTATGGCTACACCTTC
TRBJ2-7 | TRBV7-9 | NA | few | CASSFTIYEQYF | TGTGCCAGCAGCTTCACAATTTACGAGCAGTACTTC
TRBJ2-2 | TRBV24-1 | NA | many | CATSEGNTGELFF | TGTGCCACCAGTGAGGGAAACACCGGGGAGCTGTTTTTT
TRBJ1-5 | TRBV24-1 | TRBD1 | many | CATSDGQGTQPQHF | TGTGCCACCAGTGACGGACAGGGAACTCAGCCCCAGCATTTT